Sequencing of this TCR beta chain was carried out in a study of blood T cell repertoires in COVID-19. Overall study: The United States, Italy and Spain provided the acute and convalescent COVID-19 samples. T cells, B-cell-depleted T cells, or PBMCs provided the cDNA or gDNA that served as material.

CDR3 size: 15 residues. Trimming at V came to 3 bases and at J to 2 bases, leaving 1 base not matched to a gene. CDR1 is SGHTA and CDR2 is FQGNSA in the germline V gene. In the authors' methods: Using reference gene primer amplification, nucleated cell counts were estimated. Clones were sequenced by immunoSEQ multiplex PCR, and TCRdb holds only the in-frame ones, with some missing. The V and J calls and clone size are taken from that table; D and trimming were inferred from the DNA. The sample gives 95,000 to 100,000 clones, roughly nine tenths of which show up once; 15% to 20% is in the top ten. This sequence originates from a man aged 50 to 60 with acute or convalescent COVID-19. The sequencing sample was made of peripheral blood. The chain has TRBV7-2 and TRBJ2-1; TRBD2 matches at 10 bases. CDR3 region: CASSFSGGTYNEQFF. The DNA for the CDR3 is TGTGCCAGCAGCTTTAGCGGGGGGACCTACAATGAGCAGTTCTTC.